What follows describes a single T cell receptor (beta chain). This entry comes from a study of blood T cell repertoires in COVID-19. At the level of the study: The study drew acute and convalescent COVID-19 samples from the United States, Italy and Spain. In each case, the material was cDNA or gDNA derived from T cells, B-cell-depleted T cells, or PBMCs.

As originally analysed: Reference gene primer amplification gave nucleated cell count estimates. Profiling relied on immunoSEQ multiplex PCR, and the TCRdb table lists in-frame clones only, not all of them. That table furnishes V, J and clone size, whereas the DNA furnished D and trimming. This sample yields more than 65,000 clones, of which 87% are seen a single time; approximately 7% belongs to the top ten. The CDR3 is 15 residues long. V was shortened by 4 bases and J by 1 base, with 12 bases between the two germline ends. Germline V gene lookup returns CDR1 LGHDT and CDR2 YNNKEL (reference sequence).

This clonotype originated in a man aged 45 to 65 with active COVID-19. The chain uses TRBV3-1 (or the pseudogene TRBV3-2) and TRBJ2-3, with a tentative D call TRBD2 (6 bases). Material for sequencing was peripheral blood. The CDR3 spells CASSPCWDCTDTQYF. CDR3 DNA: TGTGCCAGCAGCCCATGTTGGGACTGCACAGATACGCAGTATTTT.